This TCR beta chain emerged from a study of cytomegalovirus exposure and HLA in healthy donors. Amplification used 60 Vbeta primers and 13 Jbeta primers. Original methodology: Among the unique TCR beta chains that a later analysis counted, 80 million to 100 million in all, roughly 10 million were shared. The data were produced by immunoSEQ multiplex PCR, yet TCRdb's version contains in-frame clones alone and is incomplete. V, J and clone size are those of that table, while D and trimming were read from the DNA. The table has under 200,000 clones, 70% to 85% seen once; the top ten hold nearly 6.5%. Germline V gives CDR1 SGHTA, CDR2 FQGNSA. V lost 5 bases and J lost 2, with 11 bases in between. CDR3 length equals 14 residues. The study, taken as a whole, reports: According to reports, the classifier identified cytomegalovirus status with high specificity and sensitivity. The study listed about 150 cytomegalovirus-associated TCR beta chains. Links to common viral pathogens appeared, in a later analysis, for several of the most significant clusters.

A note on this clone: Antigen: not known.

The chain employs TRBV7-2 and TRBJ2-3, with a weak D call TRBD2 (6 bases). This TCR was sampled from a man over 45 in good health and CMV-seropositive. The sequenced material came from PBMCs. The CDR3 region is CASSMTSTTDTQYF. The CDR3 bases are TGTGCCAGCAGCATGACTAGTACCACAGATACGCAGTATTTT.